The next 14 T cell receptor beta chains were all read from a single sample in a study of T cell responses to AZD1222 COVID-19 vaccine. Method: immunoSEQ multiplex PCR; TCRdb's copy keeps in-frame clones and lacks some. The data contain about 150,000 clones, approximately 92% of them seen just once; the ten biggest clones take up under 4%. This specimen consisted of peripheral blood, obtained 28 days after the second AZD1222 dose. These receptors all stem from an adult who received the AZD1222 COVID-19 vaccine.

The chain employs TRBV9 and TRBJ2-2; no definite D call. Germline V gene data show CDR1 as SGDLS and CDR2 as YYNGEE. V was clipped by 4 bases and J by 7 bases, with 8 bases between them. The length of the CDR3 is 12 residues. In nucleotides, the CDR3 is TGTGCCAGCAGCCACCAAGGCGGGGAGCTGTTTTTT. Translating gives CASSHQGGELFF.

The CDR3 region has the DNA TGTGCCAGCTCCGGGACCGCTAACACCGGGGAGCTGTTTTTT. Translation: CASSGTANTGELFF. The chain has TRBV18 and TRBJ2-2; D might be TRBD1 or TRBD2, each matching 5 bases. V lost 6 bases, J lost 2 bases, and 10 bases lay in between. The CDR3 sequence is 14 residues long. Germline CDR1 reads KGHSH; CDR2 reads LQKENI.

This clone was seen just once. This chain joins TRBV6-1 and TRBJ2-3; 8 bases are a match to TRBD2. The V segment lost 2 bases and the J segment 0 bases; nucleotides outside the gene matches: 10. CDR1 is MNHNS and CDR2 is SASEGT in the germline V gene. There are 18 residues in the CDR3. The DNA for the CDR3 is TGTGCCAGCAGTGAAACCGCGGGAGGTGCATCTAGCACAGATACGCAGTATTTT. Its translation: CASSETAGGASSTDTQYF.

This chain links TRBV30 with TRBJ2-1, with TRBD2 as a possible D gene (5 bases). The CDR3 runs to 9 residues. The germline CDR1 and CDR2 sequences are GTSNPN and SVGIG (reference sequence). The CDR3 is CAYGDEQFF. The CDR3 DNA reads TGTGCATACGGGGATGAGCAGTTCTTC. The full variable domain, rest sourced from reference TRBV30 and TRBJ2-1, is SQTIHQWPATLVQPVGSPLSLECTVEGTSNPNLYWYRQAAGRGLQLLFYSVGIGQISSEVPQNLSASRPQDRQFILSSKKLLLSDSGFYLCAYGDEQFFGPGTRLTVL.

The chain carries TRBV30 and TRBJ2-3; 13 bases match TRBD2. The CDR3 length is 16 residues. Germline lookup yields CDR1 GTSNPN and CDR2 SVGIG (reference sequence). With V trimmed by 5 bases and J by 5 bases, 10 bases remained unmatched. CDR3 residues: CAWSRTSGRGGDTQYF. In nucleotides, the CDR3 is TGTGCCTGGTCCAGGACTAGCGGGAGAGGGGGAGATACGCAGTATTTT.

The chain recombines TRBV5-6 with TRBJ2-2; TRBD2 matches 13 bases. There are 16 residues in the CDR3. CDR1 is SGHDT and CDR2 is YYEEEE in the germline V gene. Trimming cost V 4 bases and J 4 bases; bases outside gene matches: 4. The CDR3 loop reads CASSQGLAGPTGELFF. As DNA, the CDR3 is TGTGCCAGCAGCCAGGGACTAGCGGGACCCACCGGGGAGCTGTTTTTT.

The chain has TRBV11-3 and TRBJ2-5; TRBD2 aligns across 8 bases. Germline lookup yields CDR1 SGHNT and CDR2 YENEEA. CDR3 length: 15 residues. The V segment lost 5 bases and the J segment 3 bases; nucleotides outside the gene matches: 8. The chain's CDR3 is CASSPGTSGKETQYF. CDR3 coding DNA: TGTGCCAGCAGCCCCGGAACTAGCGGCAAAGAGACCCAGTACTTC.

The V and J genes are TRBV10-2 and TRBJ2-5; TRBD2 matches at 7 bases. The CDR3 covers 17 residues. V lost 3 bases, J lost 5 bases, and 15 bases stayed unmatched. Germline V gene data show CDR1 as WSHSY and CDR2 as SAAADI. CDR3 sequence: CASSDPAWREWGETQYF. The CDR3 nucleotides are TGCGCCAGCAGTGATCCCGCCTGGCGGGAGTGGGGGGAGACCCAGTACTTC.

The chain combines TRBV19 with TRBJ2-7; 12 nucleotides agree with TRBD1. The CDR3 has 14 amino acids. Germline lookup yields CDR1 LNHDA and CDR2 SQIVND (reference sequence). With V trimmed by 3 bases and J by 5 bases, 2 bases remained unmatched. The CDR3 is CASSIGTGGDEQYF. The CDR3 DNA sequence: TGTGCCAGTAGTATTGGGACAGGGGGCGACGAGCAGTACTTC. The complete variable domain, with remaining parts taken from reference TRBV19 and TRBJ2-7, reads DGGITQSPKYLFRKEGQNVTLSCEQNLNHDAMYWYRQDPGQGLRLIYYSQIVNDFQKGDIAEGYSVSREKKESFPLTVTSAQKNPTAFYLCASSIGTGGDEQYFGPGTRLTVT.

The chain joins TRBV5-1 to TRBJ1-2; 9 bases fit TRBD1. The CDR3 is made up of 13 amino acids. Per germline, CDR1 SGHRS and CDR2 YFSETQ. Unmatched junction bases numbered 5, after V lost 4 bases and J lost 7 bases. CDR3 region: CASSPGQGSGYTF. CDR3 nucleotide sequence: TGCGCCAGCAGCCCGGGACAGGGAAGTGGCTACACCTTC.

The V and J genes are TRBV2 and TRBJ2-5; 7 bases align to TRBD2. The CDR3 contains 14 residues. Per the germline V gene, CDR1 is SNHLY and CDR2 is FYNNEI. The V segment lost 3 bases and the J segment 4 bases; nucleotides outside the gene matches: 5. This CDR3 reads CASSEREGRETQYF. For the CDR3, the DNA is TGTGCCAGCAGTGAGAGGGAGGGCCGAGAGACCCAGTACTTC.

The rearrangement links TRBV7-2 to TRBJ2-5, with 12 bases lining up with TRBD2. V was pared by 3 bases and J by 5 bases, with 4 bases of the junction left unmatched. Germline CDR1 and CDR2: SGHTA and FQGNSA. The CDR3 length is 15 residues. The CDR3 loop is CASSLRLAGAETQYF. The CDR3 DNA sequence: TGTGCCAGCAGCTTGAGACTAGCGGGAGCTGAGACCCAGTACTTC. Supplemented by reference TRBV7-2 and TRBJ2-5, the full variable domain reads GAGVSQSPSNKVTEKGKDVELRCDPISGHTALYWYRQSLGQGLEFLIYFQGNSAPDKSGLPSDRFSAERTGGSVSTLTIQRTQQEDSAVYLCASSLRLAGAETQYFGPGTRLLVL.

V is TRBV5-4 and J is TRBJ1-3; D is unclear. Germline V CDR1 and CDR2: SGHNT, YYREEE (reference sequence). The ends were cut back, 1 base at V and 1 base at J, with 6 bases in the middle. CDR3 length: 14 residues. In DNA, the CDR3 is TGTGCCAGCAGCTTGAGCGGGTCTGGAAACACCATATATTTT. Translated, it gives CASSLSGSGNTIYF.

The chain's CDR3 is CASSQTPAGYGSPLHF. The CDR3 DNA sequence: TGTGCCAGTAGTCAAACCCCGGCAGGGTACGGGTCACCCCTCCACTTT. The genes are TRBV19 and TRBJ1-6, with a weak D call TRBD1 (5 bases). The germline V gene has CDR1 LNHDA and CDR2 SQIVND (reference sequence). Deletions cut 5 bases from V and 10 bases from J, with 21 bases between. The CDR3 is 16 amino acids.